This entry is about one TCR beta chain. This clone's antigen is unknown. Per-base qualities were not stored, and no clone one base away is much larger. This sample stems from a study of MAIT cells during Salmonella Paratyphi A infection (dated by TCRdb to 2016 to 2017). The research as a whole found: The availability of volunteer samples limited the sample sizes, but these sizes were considered adequate to detect differences between groups. Compared with healthy controls, diagnosed volunteers had more expansion or contraction among the top five MAIT clonotypes (about 0.5 versus 0.13), suggesting that infection reshaped the repertoire. MAIT TRBV usage was found to be oligoclonal, with TRBV20 and TRBV6 favoured, and appeared to be unchanged by infection.

Library preparation used 5' RACE. TCRbeta was amplified in two rounds of PCR using Phusion High-Fidelity polymerase, and the primers added sample-specific barcodes. TCRbeta libraries were generated by template-switch cDNA synthesis with SMARTScribe reverse transcriptase and a TRBC-specific primer. After barcoding, samples were pooled and then prepared using the NEBNext Ultra DNA Library Prep Kit for Illumina. Libraries were sequenced on an Illumina MiSeq with the MiSeq reagent kit v2, 300 cycles. The authors' pipeline ran thus. Jemultiplexer was used to demultiplex reads by barcode, and MiTCR with default parameters handled the alignment. VDJtools removed non-functional sequences, and clonotypes were defined by amino acid sequence, with clonotype frequencies based on assigned sequence reads. The clonal space homeostasis analysis grouped clonotypes by frequency into over-represented (0.05-1), large, medium and small bins. The public reads were reprocessed in TCRdb via fastp at Q25 and MiXCR, keeping in-frame beta chains. For every CDR3 protein sequence, its rows merge into one entry that carries the most common genes and DNA. Clone size and V and J calls follow TCRdb, not the original study. The sample contains several hundred distinct CDR3 sequences, around 35% of them found a single time. 70% to 85% of the sample lies in the top ten.

The sample's time point, from its label and the paper: healthy control second sampling, 21 days after first. Using flow cytometry, MAIT cells, defined as Valpha7.2+ CD161+ T cells, were identified and sorted. The healthy adult controls were either laboratory volunteers or leukocyte cones obtained from the national blood and transplant service. Between roughly 4,500 and 11,000 MAIT cells per sample were sorted directly into RNAqueous-Micro lysis buffer for RNA extraction. Unchallenged healthy controls were sampled twice, approximately three weeks apart, as a control for MAIT repertoire stability. Lymphoprep gradient centrifugation was used to isolate peripheral blood mononuclear cells from blood samples and leukocyte cones. Sorting was done on either a BD FACSAria Fusion or a BD FACSAria III sorter. Reading from cysteine to phenylalanine, the CDR3 counts 15 amino acids. Of all the DNA, just the CDR3 is kept, 45 bases in frame from base 1. After removal of 9 bases from V and 10 bases from J, the junction retains 15 bases not matched to a gene. CDR1 MRHNA and CDR2 SNTAGT were looked up in the germline V gene.

The receptor was derived from an adult in good health. Recombination joined TRBV6-4 with TRBJ1-6, and 7 bases in between align with TRBD1. Sequenced sample: MAIT cells from PBMCs. The nucleotide sequence reads TGTGCCAGAAGGGACGAAGCAGGGGGACCCTCACCCCTCCACTTT. It translates as CARRDEAGGPSPLHF.